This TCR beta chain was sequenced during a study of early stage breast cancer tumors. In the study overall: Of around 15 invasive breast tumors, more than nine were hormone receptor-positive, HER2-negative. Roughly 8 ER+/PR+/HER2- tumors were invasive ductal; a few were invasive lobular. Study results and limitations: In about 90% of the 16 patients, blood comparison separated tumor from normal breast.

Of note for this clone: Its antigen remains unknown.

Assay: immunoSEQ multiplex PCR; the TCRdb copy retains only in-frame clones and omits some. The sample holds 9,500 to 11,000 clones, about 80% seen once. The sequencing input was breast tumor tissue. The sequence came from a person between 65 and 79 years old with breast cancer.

DNA of the CDR3: TGTGCCTGGGGGAGACAGAACACTGAAGCTTTCTTT. Its protein product is CAWGRQNTEAFF. J is TRBJ1-1 and V is TRBV30; D is undetermined. With 5 bases removed from V and 1 base from J, the gap between germline ends came to 8 bases. Germline CDR1 and CDR2: GTSNPN and SVGIG (reference sequence). The CDR3 consists of 12 residues. Full variable domain (remainder filled in from reference TRBV30 and TRBJ1-1): SQTIHQWPATLVQPVGSPLSLECTVEGTSNPNLYWYRQAAGRGLQLLFYSVGIGQISSEVPQNLSASRPQDRQFILSSKKLLLSDSGFYLCAWGRQNTEAFFGQGTRLTVV.